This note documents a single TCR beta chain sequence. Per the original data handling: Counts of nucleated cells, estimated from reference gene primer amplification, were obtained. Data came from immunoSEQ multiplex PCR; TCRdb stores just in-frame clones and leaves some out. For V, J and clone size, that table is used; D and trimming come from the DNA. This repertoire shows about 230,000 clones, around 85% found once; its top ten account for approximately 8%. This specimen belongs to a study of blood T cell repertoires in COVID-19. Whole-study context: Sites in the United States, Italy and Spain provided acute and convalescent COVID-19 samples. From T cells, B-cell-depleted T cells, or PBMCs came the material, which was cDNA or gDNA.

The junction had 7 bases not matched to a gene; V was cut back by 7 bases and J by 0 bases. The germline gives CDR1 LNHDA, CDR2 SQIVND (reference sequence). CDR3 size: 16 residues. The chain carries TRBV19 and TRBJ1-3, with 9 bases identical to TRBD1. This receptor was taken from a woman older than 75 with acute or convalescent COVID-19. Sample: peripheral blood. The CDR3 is CASNSQGQGSGNTIYF. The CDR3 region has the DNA TGTGCCAGTAATTCTCAGGGACAGGGCTCTGGAAACACCATATATTTT.